The clone carrying this T cell receptor (beta chain) was counted at least ten times. The source of the sample is a study of regulatory T cells in long-lasting Graves disease. The germline CDR1 and CDR2 sequences are SGHAT and FQDESV (reference sequence). The CDR3 sequence is 15 residues long. The V end lost 5 bases, the J end lost 2 bases, and 16 bases lay between the germline ends. Arm-PCR of CDR3 regions with iRepertoire HTBI primers generated TCR beta libraries. TCRdb reanalysed the multiplex PCR reads using MiXCR and keeps one entry per CDR3 protein. This sample has over 450,000 distinct CDR3 sequences, with roughly a fifth found just once. Time point noted: persistent/refractory GD, antithyroid drugs over 5 years with positive TRAb. Generation of the TCR library employed RNA extracted from PBMCs.

The chain has TRBV11-1 and TRBJ2-7, with TRBD1 as a possible D gene (6 bases). The sequences come from peripheral blood mononuclear cells (PBMCs), collected when the disease was refractory, from a patient treated with antithyroid drugs. The TCR comes from a female donor with Graves disease. CDR3: CASSQQAGTTYEQYF. Here the CDR3 DNA reads TGTGCCAGCAGCCAACAAGCCGGGACAACCTACGAGCAGTACTTC.